This TCR beta chain stems from a study of tumor and adjacent non-tumor tissue in lung cancer. No cell sorting was done before RNA was extracted from the tissue. This CDR3 region has 15 residues. Trimming cost V 6 bases and J 7 bases; bases outside gene matches: 14. CDR1 and CDR2 (germline): DFQATT, SNEGSKA (reference sequence). With respect to this clonotype: What it recognizes is unknown.

TCRbeta libraries were built with three rounds of nested PCR, modified from ARM-PCR. A single record per CDR3 protein comes from TCRdb applying MiXCR to the multiplex PCR reads. This table has 65,000 to 90,000 distinct CDR3 sequences, around 80% appearing once. Study observations and caveats: Compared with tumor, normal lung showed significantly lower TCR diversity. Patients with more diverse tumor TCRs had worse survival.

The material sequenced was lung tumor tissue. The rearrangement joins TRBV20-1 to TRBJ1-5, with 8 bases matching TRBD1. This receptor was taken from a woman between 45 and 65 years old with non-small cell lung cancer. CDR3 region: CSANPQQGVEQPQHF. In DNA form, the CDR3 reads TGCAGTGCCAATCCCCAACAGGGGGTAGAACAGCCCCAGCATTTT.